This T cell receptor beta chain was sequenced in a study of T cells after yellow fever vaccination. This clonotype has more than one count but fewer than ten. The germline V and J ends were trimmed by 6 bases and 6 bases, with 13 bases remaining between them. Germline V lookup: CDR1 DFQATT, CDR2 SNEGSKA (reference sequence). The CDR3 is 12 residues long. A process of 5'RACE template switching, which added a universal primer site and UMIs, was used to make TCR cDNA. Using its own MiXCR run on the 5' RACE reads, TCRdb lists one record per CDR3 protein. This table has about 400,000 distinct CDR3 sequences, around 6.5% appearing once.

The sequences come from PBMCs, collected 5 days after the yellow fever booster vaccination. V is TRBV20-1 and J is TRBJ2-3, with D maybe TRBD1 (6 bases). This TCR was sampled from a man aged 30 to 39 who received the YFV17D yellow fever vaccine. The DNA for the CDR3 is TGCAGTGCCACGGGGCAGGGGGATACGCAGTATTTT. Translated, it gives CSATGQGDTQYF.